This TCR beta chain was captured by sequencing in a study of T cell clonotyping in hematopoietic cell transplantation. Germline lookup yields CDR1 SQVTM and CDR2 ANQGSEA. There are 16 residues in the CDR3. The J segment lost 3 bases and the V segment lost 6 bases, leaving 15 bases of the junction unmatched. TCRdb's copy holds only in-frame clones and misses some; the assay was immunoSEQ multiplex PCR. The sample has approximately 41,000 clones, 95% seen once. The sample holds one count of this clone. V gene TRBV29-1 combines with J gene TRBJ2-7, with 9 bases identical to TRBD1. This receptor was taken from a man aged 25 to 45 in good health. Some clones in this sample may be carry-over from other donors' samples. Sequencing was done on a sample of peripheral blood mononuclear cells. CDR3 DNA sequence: TGCAGCGTCTTAAAACTAGGACAGGGGACCCTCTACGAGCAGTACTTC. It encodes CSVLKLGQGTLYEQYF.